The rows below give T cell receptor beta chains drawn from one sample of a study of blood T cell repertoires in COVID-19. Profiling relied on immunoSEQ multiplex PCR, and the TCRdb table lists in-frame clones only, not all of them. Of fewer than 95,000 clones detected, roughly 70% appear once; the ten largest clones hold approximately 4.1%. Sample: peripheral blood. Receptors originate from a man in his 70s with COVID-19, enrolled during active disease. CDR3s include the opening cysteine and the closing phenylalanine or tryptophan. The D gene is left open where the match is weak. For some rows the clone size is stated as once, few or many, or as a class when expanded; others skip it.

v_call	j_call	d_call	clone_size	cdr3_nt	cdr3_aa
TRBV19	TRBJ2-3	TRBD2	NA	TGTGCCAGTAGTATCCCCCTCGGGGGGGGCTGGGCGGATACGCAGTATTTT	CASSIPLGGGWADTQYF
TRBV6-5	TRBJ1-2	NA	NA	TGTGCCAGCAGTATGACGGGAGTATATGGCTACACCTTC	CASSMTGVYGYTF
TRBV2	TRBJ2-7	TRBD1	NA	TGTGCCAGCGGGACAGGGTCCTACGAGCAGTACTTC	CASGTGSYEQYF
TRBV28	TRBJ2-7	TRBD1	NA	TGTGCCAGCAATCTAGGACAGGCTCCTAACGAGCAGTACTTC	CASNLGQAPNEQYF
TRBV3-1/TRBV3-2	TRBJ2-3	TRBD2	few	TGTGCCAGCAGCTCTCAAGGGGGACTAGCGGGAGATACGCAGTATTTT	CASSSQGGLAGDTQYF
TRBV9	TRBJ2-5	NA	NA	TGTGCCAGCAGCCCAGGGTACTGGGAGACCCAGTACTTC	CASSPGYWETQYF
TRBV25-1	TRBJ1-1	NA	NA	TGTGCCAGCAGTGAATCAATGGGTAGGGGCGCTGAAGCTTTCTTT	CASSESMGRGAEAFF
TRBV4-3	TRBJ2-1	TRBD1	NA	TGCGCCAGCAGCCAAGATCCCCTCCCCGGGACAGGGTGGAATGAGCAGTTCTTC	CASSQDPLPGTGWNEQFF
TRBV11-2	TRBJ1-3	NA	few	TGTGCCAGCAGCTTAGACAGGGTTGGAAACACCATATATTTT	CASSLDRVGNTIYF
TRBV7-9	TRBJ1-2	TRBD1	NA	TGTGCCAGCAGCTTGACAGGGACGTCCTATGGCTACACCTTC	CASSLTGTSYGYTF
TRBV6-5	TRBJ2-5	NA	NA	TGTGCCAGCATTAGGGCCCAGGGCCAAGAGACCCAGTACTTC	CASIRAQGQETQYF
TRBV24-1	TRBJ2-5	TRBD2	NA	TGTGCCACCAGTGACCCCGGGGCGCGCCCGGGACTAAGACAAGAGACCCAGTACTTC	CATSDPGARPGLRQETQYF
TRBV7-9	TRBJ1-6	NA	NA	TGTGCCAGCAGCTTAGATCGTGCAGGGCATAATTCACCCCTCCACTTT	CASSLDRAGHNSPLHF
TRBV2	TRBJ2-2	TRBD2	few	TGTGCCAGCGGGAGGGAGGGACTAGCGGGATCCGGGGAGCTGTTTTTT	CASGREGLAGSGELFF
TRBV28	TRBJ2-7	TRBD2	NA	TGTGCCAGTTCTAGCGGACCCTACGAGCAGTACTTC	CASSSGPYEQYF
TRBV28	TRBJ2-2	TRBD1	once	TGTGCCAGCACCGAACCGGGACAGGGGGGCGGGGAGCTGTTTTTT	CASTEPGQGGGELFF
TRBV12-3/TRBV12-4	TRBJ1-4	TRBD1	NA	TGTGCCAGCAAAAGGACAGGGGAGGAAAAACTGTTTTTT	CASKRTGEEKLFF
TRBV5-1	TRBJ2-5	TRBD1	NA	TGCGCCAGCAGCACAGGACAGGGGGCAGGGGGAAAGACCCAGTACTTC	CASSTGQGAGGKTQYF
TRBV28	TRBJ1-1	TRBD1	NA	TGTGCCAGCAGCCTTCAACAGGGGTGGACTGAAGCTTTCTTT	CASSLQQGWTEAFF
TRBV13	TRBJ2-7	TRBD2	NA	TGTGCCAGCAGCTTGACTAGCGGGATCTCCTACGAGCAGTACTTC	CASSLTSGISYEQYF
TRBV11-2	TRBJ2-7	TRBD1	NA	TGTGCCAGCAGCTCGTCCCGGGACAGGAACGAGCAGTACTTC	CASSSSRDRNEQYF
TRBV5-4	TRBJ1-1	NA	NA	TGTGCCAGCAGCTTCAGGAACACTGAAGCTTTCTTT	CASSFRNTEAFF
TRBV12-3/TRBV12-4	TRBJ2-3	NA	NA	TGTGCCAGCAGTCCGACTCCCCAGGATACGCAGTATTTT	CASSPTPQDTQYF
TRBV6-1	TRBJ2-7	NA	once	TGTGCCAGCAGTGAACGGCCCAACTATGATCCGACAGGAACAAGCGACGAGCAGTACTTC	CASSERPNYDPTGTSDEQYF
TRBV18	TRBJ2-7	TRBD1	NA	TGTGCCAGCTCAGAGACTGTGGGACAGGGGCTATACGAGCAGTACTTC	CASSETVGQGLYEQYF
TRBV28	TRBJ1-6	TRBD1	once	TGTGCCAGCAGTTTAGGGACAGGGGGCGCGAATTCACCCCTCCACTTT	CASSLGTGGANSPLHF
TRBV18	TRBJ2-7	NA	few	TGTGCCAGCTCACCGCCTGAAACCTACTACGAGCAGTACTTC	CASSPPETYYEQYF
TRBV5-1	TRBJ2-1	TRBD2	NA	TGCGCCAGCAGCTTGGGGGGGACTAGCGTTTTTAATGAGCAGTTCTTC	CASSLGGTSVFNEQFF
TRBV7-2	TRBJ2-5	TRBD1	NA	TGTGCCAGCAGCTTAAGGACAGGCCCCCAAGAAACCCAGTACTTC	CASSLRTGPQETQYF
TRBV5-6	TRBJ2-7	NA	NA	TGTGCCAGCAGCTTGGTCCGGGTGGGTAACGAGCAGTACTTC	CASSLVRVGNEQYF
TRBV28	TRBJ1-5	NA	NA	TGTGCCAGCAGTCCCGCGGCCGGAGCCACTAGGCAGCCCCAGCATTTT	CASSPAAGATRQPQHF